The rows below give T cell receptor beta chains drawn from one sample of a study of blood T cells in healthy people across ages. TCRdb recomputed calls from the 5' RACE reads with MiXCR, one row per CDR3 protein. Among about 1.1 million distinct CDR3 sequences listed, 35% to 40% were seen once. The sequenced material came from blood. The receptors shown here come from a man aged 18 to 30 in good health. Both conserved end residues are part of each CDR3. Fields, in order: V gene, J gene, clone size, D gene, CDR3 DNA, CDR3 protein. D genes are given only for firm matches. Size tells how often a clone was seen (once, few, many) or the class of an expanded clone, and some rows leave it out.

>TRBV9|TRBJ2-7|-|-
TGTGCCAGCAGCGCCCTCGAAGGGGGGGTCTACAATGAGCAGTACTTC
CASSALEGGVYNEQYF
>TRBV20-1|TRBJ1-2|-|-
TGCAGTCCTGATGCGGGCAAGGGGGTGCTCGGCTACACCTTC
CSPDAGKGVLGYTF
>TRBV29-1|TRBJ2-1|-|TRBD1
TGCAGCGACCGACAGGGACCTTACAATGAGCAGTTCTTC
CSDRQGPYNEQFF
>TRBV4-2|TRBJ2-5|-|-
TGTGCCAGCAGCCAAGATACCGGGTTGGTCAGGGATGAGCAGTACTTC
CASSQDTGLVRDEQYF
>TRBV15|TRBJ2-1|-|-
TGTGCCACCAGCAGAGATGGCATAGTCGCTGATGAGCAGTTCTTC
CATSRDGIVADEQFF
>TRBV27|TRBJ2-4|-|-
TGTGCCAGCAGTCCCGACAGTTGGGAGGCCAAAAACATTCAGTACTTC
CASSPDSWEAKNIQYF
>TRBV27|TRBJ2-5|-|-
TGTGCCAGCAGTCCCGGACAGTTGAGTGAGACCCAGTACTTC
CASSPGQLSETQYF
>TRBV4-1|TRBJ2-3|-|-
TGCGCCAGCAGCCAAGTTGGTTCGGGGGTTTCGACAGATACGCAGTATTTT
CASSQVGSGVSTDTQYF
>TRBV7-8|TRBJ2-5|-|TRBD1
TGTGCCAGCAGCTTCCGGGACAGGCTACAACAAGAGACCCAGTACTTC
CASSFRDRLQQETQYF
>TRBV12-3/TRBV12-4|TRBJ1-2|few|-
TGTGCCAGCAGTCTGATTAATACAGGGAGTGACGGCTACACCTTC
CASSLINTGSDGYTF
>TRBV20-1|TRBJ1-6|-|TRBD1
TGCAGTGCTCGGGACAGCCCATATTCACCCCTCCACTTT
CSARDSPYSPLHF
>TRBV4-1|TRBJ1-2|many|-
TGCGCCAGCAGCCAAGATGAGTCCCTGTGGAACTATGGCTACACCTTC
CASSQDESLWNYGYTF
>TRBV6-5|TRBJ1-2|once|TRBD1
TGTGCCAGCAGAAGACAGGGACGTAACTATGGCTACACCTTC
CASRRQGRNYGYTF
>TRBV6-5|TRBJ2-2|-|-
TGTGCCAGCAGTTACTCTGGGGTTCAGGTGACCGGGGAGCTGTTTTTT
CASSYSGVQVTGELFF
>TRBV7-9|TRBJ1-2|few|-
TGTGCCAGCAGCCCTTCTCTCGTTGGAGGCTACACCTTC
CASSPSLVGGYTF
>TRBV20-1|TRBJ1-6|-|-
TGCAGTGCTGTAAAGGCGGGAAATCGGAACAATTCACCCCTCCACTTT
CSAVKAGNRNNSPLHF
>TRBV20-1|TRBJ1-5|-|TRBD1
TGCAGTGCTAGAAGACAGGGCAGGGGCCAGCCCCAGCATTTT
CSARRQGRGQPQHF
>TRBV6-2/TRBV6-3|TRBJ1-2|-|-
TGTGCCAGCAGTGCGCGACAGGTCCGAATCTATGGCTACACCTTC
CASSARQVRIYGYTF
>TRBV2|TRBJ1-2|few|-
TGTGCCAGCAGTGAATCCCTAGGCGGCTATGGCTACACCTTC
CASSESLGGYGYTF
>TRBV7-2|TRBJ2-5|many|-
TGTGCCAGCAGCTTAGGTGCCTCCTCAGTCGAGACCCAGTACTTC
CASSLGASSVETQYF
>TRBV6-5|TRBJ2-7|few|-
TGTGCCAGCAGTTACGGCGATGAGCAGTACTTC
CASSYGDEQYF
>TRBV20-1|TRBJ1-1|-|-
TGCAGTGCTAGAGATGGGGTGTCGAACACTGAAGCTTTCTTT
CSARDGVSNTEAFF
>TRBV7-9|TRBJ1-4|few|TRBD1
TGTGCCAGCAGCTCACCACAGGGGCTCCATGAAAAACTGTTTTTT
CASSSPQGLHEKLFF
>TRBV5-1|TRBJ2-3|-|-
TGCGCCAGCAGCTCAGGACCCCAGAATACGCAGTATTTT
CASSSGPQNTQYF
>TRBV2|TRBJ1-2|-|-
TGTGCCAGCAGTGAAAGTCCGGGCCCCTATGGCTACACCTTC
CASSESPGPYGYTF
>TRBV6-2/TRBV6-3|TRBJ2-5|-|TRBD1
TGTGCCAGCAGTTATGACGGGACAGCCTACCAAGAGACCCAGTACTTC
CASSYDGTAYQETQYF
>TRBV20-1|TRBJ1-1|-|-
TGCAGTGCTAGAGACGGTCGCCAGGTGACTGAAGCTTTCTTT
CSARDGRQVTEAFF
>TRBV7-9|TRBJ1-2|-|-
TGTGCCAGCAGCCACACGGTGGAACCTAACTATGGCTACACCTTC
CASSHTVEPNYGYTF
>TRBV7-2|TRBJ2-3|few|-
TGTGCCAGCAGCTTAGCGGGGGGCCAGTCAGATACGCAGTATTTT
CASSLAGGQSDTQYF
>TRBV9|TRBJ1-1|-|-
TGTGCCAGCAGCGTAGGCAAGAGGGAGGCGAACACTGAAGCTTTCTTT
CASSVGKREANTEAFF
>TRBV20-1|TRBJ2-6|-|-
TGCAGTGCTAGAGAGACTGGGGCCAACGTCCCGACTTTC
CSARETGANVPTF
>TRBV7-2|TRBJ2-3|-|-
TGTGCCAGCAGCGCAAGAGCAGGGGATACGCAGTATTTT
CASSARAGDTQYF
>TRBV2|TRBJ1-2|-|-
TGTGCCAGCACCCACGTCACTAACTATGGCTACACCTTC
CASTHVTNYGYTF
>TRBV7-2|TRBJ2-3|few|TRBD2
TGTGCCAGCAGCCCCTGGCTAGCGGGGGTTGTCACAGATACGCAGTATTTT
CASSPWLAGVVTDTQYF
>TRBV4-3|TRBJ1-2|few|-
TGCGCCAGCAGCCAAGACAGGGGACCTACCTATGGCTACACCTTC
CASSQDRGPTYGYTF
>TRBV5-1|TRBJ2-2|many|-
TGCGCCAGCAGCTTGGATGCGGGGAACACCGGGGAGCTGTTTTTT
CASSLDAGNTGELFF
>TRBV20-1|TRBJ2-3|-|TRBD2
TGCAGTGCCCATACCATAGCGGGGGAAGATACGCAGTATTTT
CSAHTIAGEDTQYF
>TRBV9|TRBJ1-2|-|-
TGTGCCGGCAGCGTAGTCCCGGGAGACTATGGCTACACCTTC
CAGSVVPGDYGYTF
>TRBV6-6|TRBJ2-5|few|-
TGTCCCAGCAGTTACTCGAGTCTTTCCGAAGAGACCCAGTACTTC
CPSSYSSLSEETQYF
>TRBV7-9|TRBJ1-1|few|-
TGTGCCAGCAGCTTCGAGGGGTCCACTGAAGCTTTCTTT
CASSFEGSTEAFF
>TRBV7-6|TRBJ2-1|-|TRBD2
TGTGCCAGCAGCCCCTCAAGTAGCGGGGGGTTGAATGAGCAGTTCTTC
CASSPSSSGGLNEQFF
>TRBV9|TRBJ2-2|-|-
TGTGCCAGCAGCGTTTCCGGCTCCGGGGAGCTGTTTTTT
CASSVSGSGELFF
>TRBV14|TRBJ2-7|few|TRBD1
TGTGCCAGCAGCCAACCGGACAGGTTTGAAAGCTCCTACGAGCAGTACTTC
CASSQPDRFESSYEQYF
>TRBV5-1|TRBJ2-3|-|-
TGCGCCAGCAGTACGGTCGAAGGGGCGGATACGCAGTATTTT
CASSTVEGADTQYF
>TRBV27|TRBJ2-3|-|-
TGTGCCAGCAGTCTTAGACAGGCATCAGATACGCAGTATTTT
CASSLRQASDTQYF
>TRBV7-2|TRBJ2-7|few|TRBD1
TGTGCCAGCAGCTTAGCCGGACAGGAATACGAGCAGTACTTC
CASSLAGQEYEQYF
>TRBV20-1|TRBJ2-2|-|TRBD2
TGCAGTGCTAGAATGAAACTAGCGGGGGCGAACACCGGGGAGCTGTTTTTT
CSARMKLAGANTGELFF
>TRBV7-2|TRBJ1-5|-|-
TGTGCCAGCAGCCGCCAAGGGGGATGGAGCAATCAGCCCCAGCATTTT
CASSRQGGWSNQPQHF